This TCR beta chain is drawn from a study of blood T cells in healthy people across ages (dated by TCRdb to 2014 to 2015). In terms of the full investigation: Template switching captured roughly one uniquely barcoded TCR beta cDNA molecule per two T cells in model experiments. Two additional independent replicas of 1 million unique cDNA reads from the same blood draw were analyzed for two donors (one aged 18 to 29 and one aged 80 or older). Four age groups were formed from the donors: young (average roughly 15 years), middle-aged (more than 35), aged (about 62) and long-lived (82). To avoid experimental bias, donors of different ages were distributed randomly across sequencing lanes. The study measured age-related changes in TCR beta repertoire diversity using deep sequencing normalized with unique cDNA molecular identifiers. What the authors observed across the whole study: Compared with the aged group, more naive CD4+ T cells, fewer expanded clones and increased TCR diversity were shown by the long-lived group, suggesting age selection. Because donor CMV infection status was unknown, age-related changes in expanded clonotypes were potentially confounded. Since profiling was done on bulk unsorted PBMCs, naive and antigen-experienced compartments could not be conclusively compared. A strong correlation was found between observed TCR beta diversity and the percentage of naive T cells measured by flow cytometry. As age increased, observed TCR beta diversity per million T cells dropped in a roughly linear way, and a significant reduction was already evident by age 40. Estimates of total diversity based on one million sequenced T cells were considered lower bounds and underestimates.

The approximately 39 donors, aged about 6 to 90 years, were systemically healthy Caucasian individuals from Russia. Each donor gave about 9.7 milliliters of peripheral blood, drawn into EDTA-treated Vacutainer tubes. Ficoll-Paque density-gradient centrifugation was used to isolate PBMCs, with at least 7 million obtained per sample. Trizol reagent was used to extract total RNA from PBMCs, with at least 5.5 micrograms per sample. Naive CD45RAhigh/CD27high T cell percentages were measured by flow cytometry on a PBMC aliquot from every donor. Only a few counts were recorded for this clonotype. The clone's antigen remains unknown. No quality values exist for individual bases; no much larger clone is one base distant. Receptor libraries were prepared by 5' RACE. Sequenced using an Illumina HiSeq 2500. A second PCR of roughly 7 to 11 cycles was performed with a sample-barcoded 5' primer and a J-beta primer mix. A template-switch 5' adaptor carrying 12 random nucleotides introduced a unique molecular identifier onto each TCR beta cDNA molecule. Each sample yielded at least 2.5 million CDR3-containing paired-end reads. All of the RNA was converted into first-strand cDNA using the Mint cDNA synthesis kit, with a TRBC-specific oligonucleotide serving as the primer. All cDNA was treated with uracil-DNA glycosylase and then went through a first 18-cycle PCR with the universal primers M1SS and BC2_uni_R. Concerning the study's data processing: For normalization, 1 million high-quality reads were randomly selected from each sample, with every read carrying a distinct molecular identifier. Reads with shared molecular identifiers were discarded instead of being binned into consensus sequences. MiTCR, run with a Q25 quality threshold and the strictest error-elimination algorithm, handled CDR3 identification, clonotype clustering and error correction. A nonparametric unseen species model using Euler transformation provided a lower-bound estimate of total TCR beta diversity. TCRdb trimmed public reads at Q25 via fastp, called clones via MiXCR and kept in-frame beta chains. All rows with the same CDR3 protein become a single entry with the most common DNA and genes. In this record, the V and J calls reflect TCRdb's handling and not the investigators' own analysis. Recorded for this sample are about 680,000 distinct CDR3 sequences; around 49% of them occurred a single time. The ten most abundant clones make up under 35% of the sample.

Material for sequencing was blood. The receptor was isolated from an older woman in good health.

DNA sequence: TGCGCCAGCAGCCCAGGGACAGCGTACCAAGAGACCCAGTACTTC. This yields the protein CASSPGTAYQETQYF. The V and J genes are TRBV5-1 and TRBJ2-5; 7 bases in between match TRBD1. The CDR3 covers 15 residues, taking in both the cysteine and the phenylalanine. Only the CDR3 region is kept as DNA, spanning 45 bases read in frame from base 1. Germline trimming amounts to 4 bases on V and 0 bases on J, with 6 as the count of junction bases outside the gene matches. The germline V gene specifies SGHRS as CDR1 and YFSETQ as CDR2.